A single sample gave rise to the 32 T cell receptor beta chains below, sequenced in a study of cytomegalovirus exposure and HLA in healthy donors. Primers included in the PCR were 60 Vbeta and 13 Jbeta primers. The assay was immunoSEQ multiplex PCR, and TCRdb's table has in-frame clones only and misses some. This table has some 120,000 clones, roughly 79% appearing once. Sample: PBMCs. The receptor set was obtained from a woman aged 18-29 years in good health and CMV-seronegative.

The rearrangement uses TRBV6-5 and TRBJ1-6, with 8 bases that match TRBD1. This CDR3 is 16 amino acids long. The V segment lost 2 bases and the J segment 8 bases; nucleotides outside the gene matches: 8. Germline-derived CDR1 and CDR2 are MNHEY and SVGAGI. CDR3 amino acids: CASSYLGQGAYSPLHF. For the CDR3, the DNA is TGTGCCAGCAGTTACCTGGGGCAGGGGGCTTATTCACCCCTCCACTTT.

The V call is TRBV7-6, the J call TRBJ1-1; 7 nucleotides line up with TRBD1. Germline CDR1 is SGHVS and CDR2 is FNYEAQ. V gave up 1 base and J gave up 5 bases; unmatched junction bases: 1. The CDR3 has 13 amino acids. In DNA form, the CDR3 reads TGTGCCAGCAGCTTAGAGACAGGGACTGAAGCTTTCTTT. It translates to CASSLETGTEAFF.

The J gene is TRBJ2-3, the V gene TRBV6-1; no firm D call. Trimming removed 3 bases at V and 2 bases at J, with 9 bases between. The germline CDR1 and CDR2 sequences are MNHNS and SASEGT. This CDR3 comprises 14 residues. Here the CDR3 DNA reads TGTGCCAGCAGTGAGGGCAGTTCCACAGATACGCAGTATTTT. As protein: CASSEGSSTDTQYF.

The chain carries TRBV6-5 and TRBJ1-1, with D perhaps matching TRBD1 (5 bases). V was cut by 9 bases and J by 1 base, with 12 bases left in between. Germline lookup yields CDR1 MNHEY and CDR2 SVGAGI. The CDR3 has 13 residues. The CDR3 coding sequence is TGTGCCAGTGGGTCAGGGCGGAACACTGAAGCTTTCTTT. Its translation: CASGSGRNTEAFF.

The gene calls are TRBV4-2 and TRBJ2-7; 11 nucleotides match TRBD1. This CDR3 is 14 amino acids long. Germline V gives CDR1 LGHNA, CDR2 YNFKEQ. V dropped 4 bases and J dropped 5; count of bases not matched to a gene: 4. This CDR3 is CASSPGQGVDEQYF. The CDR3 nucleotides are TGTGCCAGCAGCCCGGGACAGGGGGTCGACGAGCAGTACTTC.

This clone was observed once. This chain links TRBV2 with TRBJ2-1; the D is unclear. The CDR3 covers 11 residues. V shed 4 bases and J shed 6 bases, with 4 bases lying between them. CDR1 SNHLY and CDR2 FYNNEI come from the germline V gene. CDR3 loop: CASSAFNEQFF. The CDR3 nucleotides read TGTGCCAGCAGTGCTTTCAATGAGCAGTTCTTC.

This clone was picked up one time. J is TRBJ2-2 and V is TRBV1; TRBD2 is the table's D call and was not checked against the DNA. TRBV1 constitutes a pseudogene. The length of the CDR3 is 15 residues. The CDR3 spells CTSSQWRGDCGELFF. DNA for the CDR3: TGCACCAGCAGCCAGTGGCGGGGCGATTGCGGGGAGCTGTTTTTT.

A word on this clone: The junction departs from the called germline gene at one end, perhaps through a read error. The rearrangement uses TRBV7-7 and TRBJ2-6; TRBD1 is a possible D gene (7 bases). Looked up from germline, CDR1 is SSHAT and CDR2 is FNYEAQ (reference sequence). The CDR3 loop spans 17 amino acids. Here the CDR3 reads CASSPGDSSSGANVLTF. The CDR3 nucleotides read TGTGCTAGCAGCCCGGGGGACAGCTCCTCTGGGGCCAACGTCCTGACTTTC.

The CDR3 bases are TGCGCCAGCAGCCAAGGCGAAGGGGGCTCCTACGAGCAGTACTTC. This encodes CASSQGEGGSYEQYF. The chain combines TRBV4-1 with TRBJ2-7, with D possibly matching TRBD1 (6 bases). CDR1 is MGHRA, CDR2 YSYEKL, per germline. The germline V and J ends were trimmed by 1 base and 0 bases, with 10 bases remaining between them. CDR3 length equals 15 residues.

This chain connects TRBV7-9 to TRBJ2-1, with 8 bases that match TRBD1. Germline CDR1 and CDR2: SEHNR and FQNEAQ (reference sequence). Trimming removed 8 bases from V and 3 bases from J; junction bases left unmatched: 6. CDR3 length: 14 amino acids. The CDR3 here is CASRGQGNYNEQFF. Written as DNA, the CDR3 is TGTGCCAGCCGAGGACAGGGTAACTACAATGAGCAGTTCTTC. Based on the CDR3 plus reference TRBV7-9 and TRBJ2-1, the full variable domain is DTGVSQNPRHKITKRGQNVTFRCDPISEHNRLYWYRQTLGQGPEFLTYFQNEAQLEKSRLLSDRFSAERPKGSFSTLEIQRTEQGDSAMYLCASRGQGNYNEQFFGPGTRLTVL.

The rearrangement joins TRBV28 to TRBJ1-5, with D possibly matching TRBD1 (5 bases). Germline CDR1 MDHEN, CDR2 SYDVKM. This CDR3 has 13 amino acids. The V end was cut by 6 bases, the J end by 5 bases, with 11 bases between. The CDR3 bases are TGTGCCAGCAGCACTGACAGAGATCAGCCCCAGCATTTT. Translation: CASSTDRDQPQHF.

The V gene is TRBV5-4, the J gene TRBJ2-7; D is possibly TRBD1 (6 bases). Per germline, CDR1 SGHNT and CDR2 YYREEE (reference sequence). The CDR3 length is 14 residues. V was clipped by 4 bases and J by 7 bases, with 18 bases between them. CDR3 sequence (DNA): TGTGCCAGCAGCCTGGACAGTGGTAATTCGGAGCAGTACTTC. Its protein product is CASSLDSGNSEQYF. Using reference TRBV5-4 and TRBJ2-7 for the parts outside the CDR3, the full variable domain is ETGVTQSPTHLIKTRGQQVTLRCSSQSGHNTVSWYQQALGQGPQFIFQYYREEENGRGNFPPRFSGLQFPNYSSELNVNALELDDSALYLCASSLDSGNSEQYFGPGTRLTVT.

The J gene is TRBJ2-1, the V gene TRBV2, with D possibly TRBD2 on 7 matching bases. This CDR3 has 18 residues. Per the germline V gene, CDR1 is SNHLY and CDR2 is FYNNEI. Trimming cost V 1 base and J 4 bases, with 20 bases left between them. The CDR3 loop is CASSEGVGGGPSYNEQFF. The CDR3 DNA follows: TGTGCCAGCAGTGAAGGTGTGGGGGGGGGCCCATCATACAATGAGCAGTTCTTC.

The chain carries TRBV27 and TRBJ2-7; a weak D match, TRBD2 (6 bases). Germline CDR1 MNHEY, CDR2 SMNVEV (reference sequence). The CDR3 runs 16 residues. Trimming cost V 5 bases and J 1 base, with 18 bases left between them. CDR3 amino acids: CASSPSAGPSSYEQYV. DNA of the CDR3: TGTGCCAGCAGTCCCTCCGCGGGACCTTCTTCCTACGAGCAGTACGTC.

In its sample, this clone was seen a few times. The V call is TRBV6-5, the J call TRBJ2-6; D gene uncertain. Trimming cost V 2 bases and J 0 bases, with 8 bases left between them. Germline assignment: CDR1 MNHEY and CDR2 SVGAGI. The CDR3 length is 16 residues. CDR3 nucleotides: TGTGCCAGCAGTTACACCAAGAGCTCTGGGGCCAACGTCCTGACTTTC. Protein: CASSYTKSSGANVLTF.

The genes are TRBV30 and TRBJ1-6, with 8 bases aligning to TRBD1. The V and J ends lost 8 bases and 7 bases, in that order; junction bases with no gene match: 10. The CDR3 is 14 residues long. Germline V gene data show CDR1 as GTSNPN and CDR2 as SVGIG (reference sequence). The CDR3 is CALGPQGANSPLHF. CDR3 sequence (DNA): TGTGCCCTCGGCCCCCAGGGGGCGAATTCACCCCTCCACTTT.

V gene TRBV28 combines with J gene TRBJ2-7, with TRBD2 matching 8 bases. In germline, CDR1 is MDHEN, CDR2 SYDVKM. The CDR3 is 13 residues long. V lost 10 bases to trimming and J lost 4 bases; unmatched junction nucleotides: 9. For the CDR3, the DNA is TGTGCCACCTCGGGAGGGTTTACTTACGAGCAGTACTTC. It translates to CATSGGFTYEQYF.

The CDR3 region has the DNA TGCGCCAGCAGCTTGCCGCCTGGGGGGGGCACAGATACGCAGTATTTT. Amino acid sequence: CASSLPPGGGTDTQYF. The chain is built from TRBV5-1 and TRBJ2-3; TRBD2 matches 7 bases. Germline V gene lookup returns CDR1 SGHRS and CDR2 YFSETQ. CDR3 length: 16 residues. J lost 1 base, V lost 1 base, and 6 bases had no gene match.

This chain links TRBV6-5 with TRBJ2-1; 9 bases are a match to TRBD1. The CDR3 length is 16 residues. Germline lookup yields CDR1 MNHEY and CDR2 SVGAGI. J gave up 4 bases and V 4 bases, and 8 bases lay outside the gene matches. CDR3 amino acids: CASSLGDGTGYNEQFF. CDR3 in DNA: TGTGCCAGCAGTTTGGGGGATGGGACAGGGTACAATGAGCAGTTCTTC.

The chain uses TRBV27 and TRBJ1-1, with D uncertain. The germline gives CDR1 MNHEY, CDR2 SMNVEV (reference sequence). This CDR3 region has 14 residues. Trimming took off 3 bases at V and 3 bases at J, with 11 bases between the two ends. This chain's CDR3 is CASSLGQAHTEAFF. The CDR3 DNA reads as TGTGCCAGCAGTTTGGGTCAGGCACACACTGAAGCTTTCTTT.

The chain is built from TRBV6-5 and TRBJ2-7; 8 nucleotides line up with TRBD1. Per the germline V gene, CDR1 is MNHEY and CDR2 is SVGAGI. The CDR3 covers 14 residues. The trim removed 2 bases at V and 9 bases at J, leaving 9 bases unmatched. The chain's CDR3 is CASSYGDRMAWQYF. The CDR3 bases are TGTGCCAGCAGTTACGGGGACAGGATGGCGTGGCAGTACTTC.

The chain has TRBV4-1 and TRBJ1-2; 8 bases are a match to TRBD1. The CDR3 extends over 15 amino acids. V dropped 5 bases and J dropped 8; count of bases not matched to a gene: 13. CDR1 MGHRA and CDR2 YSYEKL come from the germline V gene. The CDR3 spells CASSLGQGRMEGYTF. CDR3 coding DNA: TGCGCCAGCAGCTTAGGACAGGGTCGGATGGAAGGCTACACCTTC.

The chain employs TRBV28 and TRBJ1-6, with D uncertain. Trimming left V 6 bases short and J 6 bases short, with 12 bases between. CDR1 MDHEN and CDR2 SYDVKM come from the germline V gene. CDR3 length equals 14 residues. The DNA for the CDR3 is TGTGCCAGCAGCCCGCTGAGTATTAATTCACCCCTCCACTTT. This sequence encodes CASSPLSINSPLHF.

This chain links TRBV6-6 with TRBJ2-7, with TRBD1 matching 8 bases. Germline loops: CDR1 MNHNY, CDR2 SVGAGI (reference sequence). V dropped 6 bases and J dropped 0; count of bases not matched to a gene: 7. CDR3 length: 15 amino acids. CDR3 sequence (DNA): TGTGCCAGCAGATTTGGGGACAGGTTCTCCTACGAGCAGTACTTC. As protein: CASRFGDRFSYEQYF.

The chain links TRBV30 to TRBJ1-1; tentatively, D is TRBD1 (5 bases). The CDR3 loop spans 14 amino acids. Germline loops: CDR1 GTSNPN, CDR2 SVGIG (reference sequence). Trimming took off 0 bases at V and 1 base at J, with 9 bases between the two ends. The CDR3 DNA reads TGTGCCTGGAGTGTACTTAGGGGGAACACTGAAGCTTTCTTT. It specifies CAWSVLRGNTEAFF.

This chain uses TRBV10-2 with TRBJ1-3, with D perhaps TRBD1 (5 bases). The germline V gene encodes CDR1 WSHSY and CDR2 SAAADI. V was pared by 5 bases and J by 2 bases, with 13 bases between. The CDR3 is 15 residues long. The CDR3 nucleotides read TGCGCCAGCAGTAGCGCAGGGATAACTGGAAACACCATATATTTT. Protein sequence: CASSSAGITGNTIYF.

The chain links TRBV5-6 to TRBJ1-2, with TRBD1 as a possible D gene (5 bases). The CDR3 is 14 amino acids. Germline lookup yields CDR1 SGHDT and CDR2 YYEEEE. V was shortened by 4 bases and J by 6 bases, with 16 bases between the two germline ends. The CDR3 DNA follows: TGTGCCAGCAGCCGGGCCCTGGGGACTGATGGCTACACCTTC. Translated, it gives CASSRALGTDGYTF.

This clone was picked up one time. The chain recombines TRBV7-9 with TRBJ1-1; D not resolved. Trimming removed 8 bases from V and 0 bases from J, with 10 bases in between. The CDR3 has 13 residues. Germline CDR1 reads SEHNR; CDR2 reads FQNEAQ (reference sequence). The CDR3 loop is CASRPLLNTEAFF. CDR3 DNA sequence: TGTGCCAGCCGCCCCCTATTGAACACTGAAGCTTTCTTT.

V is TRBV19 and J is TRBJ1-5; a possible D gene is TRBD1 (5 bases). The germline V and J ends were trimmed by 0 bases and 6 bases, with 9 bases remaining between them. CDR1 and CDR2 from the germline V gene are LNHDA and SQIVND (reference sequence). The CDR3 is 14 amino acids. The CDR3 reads CASSIDRVGQPQHF. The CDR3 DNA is TGTGCCAGTAGTATAGACAGGGTTGGTCAGCCCCAGCATTTT.

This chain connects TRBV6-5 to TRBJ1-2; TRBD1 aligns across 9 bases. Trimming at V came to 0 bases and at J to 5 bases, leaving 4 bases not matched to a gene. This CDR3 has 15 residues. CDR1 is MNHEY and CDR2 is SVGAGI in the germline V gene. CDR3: CASSYSTGGRYGYTF. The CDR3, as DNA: TGTGCCAGCAGTTACTCCACAGGGGGCCGGTATGGCTACACCTTC.

The CDR3 DNA reads TGTGCCAGCAGAACAGCCAATCAGCCCCAGCATTTT. Translated: CASRTANQPQHF. The chain is built from TRBV6-6 and TRBJ1-5, with no clear D. Germline V gives CDR1 MNHNY, CDR2 SVGAGI (reference sequence). V lost 6 bases and J 3 bases, leaving 6 bases between the germline ends. The CDR3 loop spans 12 amino acids.

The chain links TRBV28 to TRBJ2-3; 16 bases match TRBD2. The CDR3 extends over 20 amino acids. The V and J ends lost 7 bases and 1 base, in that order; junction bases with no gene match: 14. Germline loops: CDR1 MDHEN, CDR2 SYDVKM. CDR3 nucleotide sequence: TGTGCCAGCATAGGGACTAGCGGGGGGGCCTACGGGTTGCGCACAGATACGCAGTATTTT. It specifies CASIGTSGGAYGLRTDTQYF.